This entry lists 23 T cell receptor beta chains sequenced from one sample in a study of patients and donors after allogeneic stem cell transplantation. TCRdb re-called the RT-PCR reads through MiXCR, storing one row per CDR3 protein. The sample contains about 150,000 distinct CDR3 sequences, about 40% of which appear only once. Sequenced material: blood, either unsorted or a sorted T cell fraction (not recorded which). Source of these receptors: a human donor who was either an allogeneic HSCT recipient or a stem cell or donor lymphocyte infusion donor (not recorded which). It is not recorded whose cells these are; they may come from a transplant donor.

This clonotype was seen only a few times. This chain uses TRBV6-6 with TRBJ1-3; D is undetermined. This CDR3 region has 16 residues. V was cut by 5 bases and J by 0 bases, with 14 bases left in between. Germline V gene lookup returns CDR1 MNHNY and CDR2 SVGAGI (reference sequence). The CDR3 loop reads CASSRHLQNSGNTIYF. The CDR3 nucleotides read TGTGCCAGCAGTCGACACCTACAGAACTCTGGAAACACCATATATTTT.

In this sample, this clonotype turned up many times. The chain couples TRBV7-2 to TRBJ1-1; a possible D gene is TRBD1 (5 bases). This CDR3 is 13 amino acids long. V shed 4 bases and J shed 2 bases, with 8 bases lying between them. The germline V gene encodes CDR1 SGHTA and CDR2 FQGNSA. CDR3 in amino acids: CASSSTGNTEAFF. The CDR3 DNA sequence: TGTGCCAGCAGCTCAACAGGAAACACTGAAGCTTTCTTT. The full variable domain, completed using reference TRBV7-2 and TRBJ1-1, is GAGVSQSPSNKVTEKGKDVELRCDPISGHTALYWYRQSLGQGLEFLIYFQGNSAPDKSGLPSDRFSAERTGGSVSTLTIQRTQQEDSAVYLCASSSTGNTEAFFGQGTRLTVV.

This clonotype was recorded a few times. At one of its ends the junction is not consistent with the germline gene, which may arise from a read error. CDR3 coding DNA: TGTGCCAGCACTTTATGGAAGGGGGTGGATCAGCCCCAGCATTTT. Protein: CASTLWKGVDQPQHF. This chain connects TRBV28 to TRBJ1-5, with D possibly matching TRBD1 (6 bases). Per germline, CDR1 MDHEN and CDR2 SYDVKM. The CDR3 has 15 amino acids.

V usage is TRBV20-1 and J usage is TRBJ2-1; TRBD2 is a possible D gene (5 bases). This CDR3 contains 13 residues. Germline assignment: CDR1 DFQATT and CDR2 SNEGSKA (reference sequence). V lost 2 bases to trimming and J lost 7 bases, with 12 bases between them. CDR3 DNA: TGCAGTGCTAGACCCGCTAGCTCAAATGAGCAGTTCTTC. Translated, it gives CSARPASSNEQFF.

The V and J genes are TRBV6-1 and TRBJ1-1; D is possibly TRBD1 (5 bases). The length of the CDR3 is 12 residues. V lost 7 bases, J lost 4 bases, and 10 bases lay in between. Germline V gene lookup returns CDR1 MNHNS and CDR2 SASEGT. The CDR3 reads CASTVGVTEAFF. CDR3 DNA: TGTGCCAGCACCGTAGGGGTCACTGAAGCTTTCTTT.

The chain is built from TRBV20-1 and TRBJ2-3; 14 bases line up with TRBD2. This CDR3 contains 15 residues. The V segment lost 6 bases and the J segment 2 bases; nucleotides outside the gene matches: 4. Germline assignment: CDR1 DFQATT and CDR2 SNEGSKA (reference sequence). The CDR3 spells CSAQGLAGVTDTQYF. In DNA form, the CDR3 reads TGCAGTGCCCAGGGACTAGCGGGGGTCACAGATACGCAGTATTTT.

This chain connects TRBV4-3 to TRBJ1-6, with 8 bases fitting TRBD1. The V segment lost 1 base and the J segment 7 bases; nucleotides outside the gene matches: 6. The CDR3 is 16 residues long. CDR1 and CDR2 from the germline V gene are LGHNA and YSLEER. The CDR3 region is CASSQATGDGNSPLHF. CDR3 in DNA: TGCGCCAGCAGCCAAGCGACAGGGGATGGGAATTCACCCCTCCACTTT.

A note on this clonotype: One end of the junction is discordant with germline, which a read error may explain. The chain has TRBV29-1 and TRBJ1-1; D might be TRBD1 (5 bases). Germline assignment: CDR1 SQVTM and CDR2 ANQGSEA. The CDR3 has 12 amino acids. The CDR3 DNA is TGCAGCGTTCAACAGGCGAACACTGTAGCTTTCTTT. It is translated as CSVQQANTVAFF.

The CDR3 bases are TGTGCCAGCAGCCCCGGACAGGGTGGCTCTGGAAACACCATATATTTT. It specifies CASSPGQGGSGNTIYF. This chain joins TRBV5-5 and TRBJ1-3; 8 bases align to TRBD1. The CDR3 totals 16 residues. Germline CDR1 SGHKS, CDR2 YYEKEE (reference sequence). J gave up 0 bases and V 4 bases, and 6 bases lay outside the gene matches.

This sequence joins TRBV7-4 and TRBJ1-5; TRBD1 might be the D (5 bases). V dropped 5 bases and J dropped 7 bases, with 21 bases sitting between them. This CDR3 has 16 amino acids. Germline CDR1 is SGHVT and CDR2 is SQSDAQ. The CDR3 is CASSPRPAGRGQPQHF. Written as DNA, the CDR3 is TGTGCCAGCAGCCCCCGTCCAGCAGGGAGAGGGCAGCCCCAGCATTTT. The full variable domain, in which reference TRBV7-4 and TRBJ1-5 provide the parts outside the CDR3, is GAGVSQSPRYKVAKRGRDVALRCDSISGHVTLYWYRQTLGQGSEVLTYSQSDAQRDKSGRPSGRFSAERPERSVSTLKIQRTEQGDSAVYLCASSPRPAGRGQPQHFGDGTRLSIL.

V gene TRBV7-2 combines with J gene TRBJ1-6, with D possibly being TRBD1 (5 bases). The CDR3 covers 15 residues. Trimming removed 0 bases from V and 5 bases from J, with 8 bases in between. Germline V gene lookup returns CDR1 SGHTA and CDR2 FQGNSA. The CDR3 coding sequence is TGTGCCAGCAGCTTAGCGGCGGGGGATAATTCACCCCTCCACTTT. As protein: CASSLAAGDNSPLHF.

The chain employs TRBV29-1 and TRBJ1-1, with 9 bases aligning to TRBD1. The CDR3 runs to 13 residues. Germline-derived CDR1 and CDR2 are SQVTM and ANQGSEA. The ends lost 7 bases at V and 6 bases at J; junction bases unmatched: 9. The CDR3 loop is CSAGQGSVAEAFF. The CDR3 coding sequence is TGCAGCGCCGGACAGGGGAGTGTTGCTGAAGCTTTCTTT. Full variable domain (missing parts from reference TRBV29-1 and TRBJ1-1): SAVISQKPSRDICQRGTSLTIQCQVDSQVTMMFWYRQQPGQSLTLIATANQGSEATYESGFVIDKFPISRPNLTFSTLTVSNMSPEDSSIYLCSAGQGSVAEAFFGQGTRLTVV.

This clonotype turned up a few times. The chain carries TRBV7-2 and TRBJ1-1; weak D call: TRBD1 (6 bases). The CDR3 runs to 14 residues. Germline V CDR1 and CDR2: SGHTA, FQGNSA. Trimming removed 7 bases at V and 5 bases at J, with 17 bases between. CDR3 in DNA: TGTGCCAGCACCCTCTTGGGAGGGGGGACTGAAGCTTTCTTT. It is translated as CASTLLGGGTEAFF.

The chain combines TRBV7-8 with TRBJ1-2; D is perhaps TRBD1 (5 bases). This CDR3 comprises 15 residues. Germline CDR1 and CDR2: SGHVS and FQNEAQ. V lost 5 bases and J 4 bases, leaving 17 bases between the germline ends. CDR3 sequence reads: CASSPQGGLGYGYTF. In DNA form, the CDR3 reads TGTGCCAGCAGCCCCCAGGGAGGGCTTGGCTATGGCTACACCTTC.

This sequence joins TRBV5-1 and TRBJ1-3, with D maybe TRBD1 (6 bases). The germline CDR1 and CDR2 sequences are SGHRS and YFSETQ. Trimming took 4 bases from V and 2 from J, leaving 10 bases between them. This CDR3 contains 14 residues. CDR3 region: CASSVRDTGNTIYF. The DNA for the CDR3 is TGCGCCAGCAGCGTCCGGGACACTGGAAACACCATATATTTT.

This clonotype was seen a few times. This chain joins TRBV27 and TRBJ1-5; weak D call: TRBD1 (5 bases). CDR3 length: 14 amino acids. The V gene's germline CDR1 is MNHEY and CDR2 SMNVEV (reference sequence). Trimming cost V 3 bases and J 5 bases, with 11 bases left between them. For the CDR3, the DNA is TGTGCCAGCAGTTTTAGGGGCTCCGATCAGCCCCAGCATTTT. It encodes CASSFRGSDQPQHF.

This chain joins TRBV4-2 and TRBJ1-1, with a tentative D call TRBD1 (5 bases). The V gene's germline CDR1 is LGHNA and CDR2 YNFKEQ. The CDR3 contains 12 residues. V lost 6 bases and J 5 bases, leaving 10 bases between the germline ends. CDR3 DNA sequence: TGTGCCAGCAGGGCAGGGAGTACTGAAGCTTTCTTT. Its protein product is CASRAGSTEAFF.

This clonotype is a singleton in its sample. CDR3 sequence (DNA): TGTGCTAGTGGTTTGGGGCGGAACACTGAAGCTTTCTTT. This translates into CASGLGRNTEAFF. V gene TRBV12-5 combines with J gene TRBJ1-1; D uncertain. Deletions cut 1 base from V and 1 base from J, with 4 bases between. CDR1 is LGHNT, CDR2 FRNRAP, per germline. This CDR3 has 13 amino acids.

The table lists this clonotype with a few counts. The CDR3 DNA is TGTGCCAGCTCACCACCGGCGGAATCTCTGTTTTTT. Its translation is CASSPPAESLFF. The gene calls are TRBV18 and TRBJ1-4, with unresolved D. There are 12 residues in the CDR3. Trimming took off 0 bases at V and 14 bases at J, with 10 bases between the two ends. CDR1 and CDR2 (germline): KGHSH, LQKENI.

CDR3 coding DNA: TGTGCCAGCAGTATGGGAACCGGTCGTAGTGGCTACACCTTC. It yields the protein CASSMGTGRSGYTF. The chain employs TRBV12-3 or TRBV12-4 and TRBJ1-2; D is uncertain. The CDR3 runs 14 residues. V was clipped by 5 bases and J by 7 bases, with 17 bases between them.

The chain employs TRBV25-1 and TRBJ2-5; D gene ambiguous. The V end was cut by 3 bases, the J end by 0 bases, with 5 bases between. Germline CDR1 is MGHDK and CDR2 is SYGVNS. This CDR3 has 13 residues. In DNA form, the CDR3 reads TGTGCCAGCAGTGAGAGTTACCAAGAGACCCAGTACTTC. Protein: CASSESYQETQYF.

The CDR3 region is CASSLSQANGYTF. The CDR3 DNA reads TGTGCCAGCAGTTTATCCCAGGCTAATGGCTACACCTTC. The chain employs TRBV12-3 or TRBV12-4 and TRBJ1-2; D uncertain. Trimming pared 2 bases from V and 6 bases from J, leaving 10 bases between. This CDR3 spans 13 amino acids.

This sequence joins TRBV15 and TRBJ1-3, with D perhaps TRBD1 (5 bases). V lost 0 bases and J lost 4, with 10 bases in between. The CDR3 length is 15 residues. The germline V gene has CDR1 LNHNV and CDR2 YYDKDF (reference sequence). CDR3 in amino acids: CATSRDRQSGNTIYF. CDR3 nucleotide sequence: TGTGCCACCAGCAGAGATCGACAGAGCGGAAACACCATATATTTT.